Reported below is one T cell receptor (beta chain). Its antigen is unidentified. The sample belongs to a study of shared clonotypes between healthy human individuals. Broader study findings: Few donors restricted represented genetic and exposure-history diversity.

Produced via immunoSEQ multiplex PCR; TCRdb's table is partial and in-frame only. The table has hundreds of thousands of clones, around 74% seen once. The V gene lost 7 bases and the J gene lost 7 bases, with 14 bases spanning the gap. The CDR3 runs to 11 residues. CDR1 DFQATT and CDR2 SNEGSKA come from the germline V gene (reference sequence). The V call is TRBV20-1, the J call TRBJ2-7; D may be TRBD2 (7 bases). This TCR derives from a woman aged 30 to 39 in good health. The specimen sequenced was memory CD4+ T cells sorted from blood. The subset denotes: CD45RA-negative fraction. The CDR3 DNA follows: TGCAGTGTTGGGGGGGGCGGAGAGCAGTACTTC. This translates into CSVGGGGEQYF.